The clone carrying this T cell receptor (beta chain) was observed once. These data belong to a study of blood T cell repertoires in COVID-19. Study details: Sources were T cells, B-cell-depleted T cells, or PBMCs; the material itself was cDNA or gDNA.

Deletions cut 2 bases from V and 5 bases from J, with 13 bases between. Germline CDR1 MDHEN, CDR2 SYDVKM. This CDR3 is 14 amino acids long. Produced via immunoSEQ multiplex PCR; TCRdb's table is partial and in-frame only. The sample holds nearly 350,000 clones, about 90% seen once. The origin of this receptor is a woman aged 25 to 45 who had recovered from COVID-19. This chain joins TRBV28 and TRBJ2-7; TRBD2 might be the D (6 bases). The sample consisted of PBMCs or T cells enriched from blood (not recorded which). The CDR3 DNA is TGTGCCAGCAGTTTAAGGGGCCCGGGGGACGAGCAGTACTTC. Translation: CASSLRGPGDEQYF.